This entry lists 29 T cell receptor beta chains sequenced from one sample in a study of identical twins. TCRdb ran MiXCR on the 5' RACE reads and lists one entry per CDR3 protein. The sample yields 640,000 or so distinct CDR3 sequences, around 5.7% seen once. The specimen was naive T cells sorted from blood. These receptors originate from a young man in good health.

The sample holds a few counts of this clonotype. The rearrangement links TRBV30 to TRBJ2-2; 10 bases map to TRBD2. CDR1 is GTSNPN and CDR2 is SVGIG in the germline V gene (reference sequence). J was trimmed by 4 bases and V by 3 bases; bases with no gene match: 5. This CDR3 is built from 15 residues. The CDR3 region is CAWSSLAGATGELFF. The CDR3 DNA reads as TGTGCCTGGAGCTCGCTAGCGGGGGCCACCGGGGAGCTGTTTTTT.

This clonotype was counted many times. This sequence joins TRBV12-3 or TRBV12-4 and TRBJ2-1; D possibly corresponds to TRBD2 (5 bases). Trimming left V 0 bases short and J 8 bases short, with 14 bases between. The CDR3 is 15 residues long. CDR3 loop: CASSLAPASSDEQFF. The CDR3, as DNA: TGTGCCAGCAGTTTAGCGCCGGCTAGCAGTGATGAGCAGTTCTTC.

This clonotype was detected a few times. The V call is TRBV4-1, the J call TRBJ1-5, with D uncertain. Trimming took off 1 base at V and 9 bases at J, with 16 bases between the two ends. This CDR3 has 15 amino acids. Germline loops: CDR1 MGHRA, CDR2 YSYEKL. CDR3 DNA sequence: TGCGCCAGCAGCCAAGGAGCAGGTGGGGTTTCGCCCCAGCATTTT. It is translated as CASSQGAGGVSPQHF.

This clonotype has a count of ten or more. Relative to the germline gene, one junction end is altered; a read error may explain this. V and J are TRBV12-3 or TRBV12-4 and TRBJ2-1, with D possibly matching TRBD1 (5 bases). The CDR3 is 12 residues long. As DNA, the CDR3 is TGTGCCAGCAGCCGTAGGGGCGGTAAGTGGCTCTTC. This gives the protein CASSRRGGKWLF.

The CDR3 loop reads CASYSGLAGGAGANVLTF. In DNA, the CDR3 is TGTGCCAGCTACTCAGGGCTAGCGGGAGGTGCTGGGGCCAACGTCCTGACTTTC. The chain is built from TRBV12-3 or TRBV12-4 and TRBJ2-6, with TRBD2 matching 11 bases. The CDR3 contains 18 residues. The ends lost 8 bases at V and 2 bases at J; junction bases unmatched: 11.

The J gene is TRBJ1-3, the V gene TRBV15; D gene unclear. Germline CDR1 reads LNHNV; CDR2 reads YYDKDF (reference sequence). The CDR3 length is 15 residues. V lost 4 bases and J lost 1, with 11 bases in between. The CDR3 reads CATSTRTLSGNTIYF. The CDR3 DNA reads TGTGCCACCAGCACTCGGACTTTATCTGGAAACACCATATATTTT.

This clonotype was counted many times. V gene TRBV24-1 combines with J gene TRBJ2-7; tentatively, D is TRBD1 (7 bases). V was cut by 5 bases and J by 3 bases, with 10 bases left in between. The CDR3 spans 13 residues. Germline V gene lookup returns CDR1 KGHDR and CDR2 SFDVKD. The CDR3 DNA sequence: TGTGCCACCAGTGTCCAGGGGGGCTACGAGCAGTACTTC. This gives the protein CATSVQGGYEQYF.

This chain uses TRBV7-2 with TRBJ2-7; D may be TRBD1 (6 bases). The CDR3 spans 14 residues. Germline values: CDR1 SGHTA, CDR2 FQGNSA. Trimming removed 1 base at V and 6 bases at J, with 13 bases between. In nucleotides, the CDR3 is TGTGCCAGCAGCTTAGGTCAGGGGAGCTCCGAGCAGTACTTC. It specifies CASSLGQGSSEQYF.

This clonotype was counted between two and nine times. This chain connects TRBV9 to TRBJ2-1, with 11 bases identical to TRBD2. There are 19 residues in the CDR3. Germline CDR1 reads SGDLS; CDR2 reads YYNGEE. V dropped 4 bases and J dropped 1; count of bases not matched to a gene: 13. The CDR3 nucleotides read TGTGCCAGCAGCCCGCACCTAGCGGGAGGAGGCCCGTCCTACAATGAGCAGTTCTTC. This translates into CASSPHLAGGGPSYNEQFF.

In this sample, this clonotype turned up many times. V and J are TRBV12-3 or TRBV12-4 and TRBJ2-5, with 9 bases aligning to TRBD2. This CDR3 region has 14 residues. Unmatched junction bases numbered 8, after V lost 7 bases and J lost 5 bases. This chain's CDR3 is CASIQTSGRETQYF. As DNA, the CDR3 is TGTGCCAGCATCCAGACTAGCGGTCGGGAGACCCAGTACTTC.

Many counts were recorded for this clonotype. J is TRBJ2-5 and V is TRBV20-1, with TRBD2 identical over 8 bases. CDR3 length equals 15 residues. Trimming took 3 bases from V and 5 from J; bases not matched to a gene: 11. Germline CDR1 DFQATT, CDR2 SNEGSKA (reference sequence). The CDR3 protein is CSASNTGTSFETQYF. The CDR3 region has the DNA TGCAGTGCTAGTAACACCGGGACTAGTTTTGAGACCCAGTACTTC.

This clonotype was observed many times. This chain connects TRBV12-3 or TRBV12-4 to TRBJ2-1; D is undetermined. There are 13 residues in the CDR3. Between the trimmed V and J ends, which lost 7 bases and 8 bases, there was a span of 15 bases. CDR3 nucleotide sequence: TGTGCCAGCATCTCGCCAGGTGTTGATGAGCAGTTCTTC. Protein sequence: CASISPGVDEQFF.

This clonotype was seen more than once but under ten times. The chain has TRBV25-1 and TRBJ2-7, with 9 bases aligning to TRBD1. V lost 6 bases to trimming and J lost 4 bases; unmatched junction nucleotides: 13. Germline V lookup: CDR1 MGHDK, CDR2 SYGVNS. This CDR3 spans 16 amino acids. CDR3 in amino acids: CASSDTGTGRRYEQYF. As DNA, the CDR3 is TGTGCCAGCAGCGATACCGGGACAGGGAGAAGGTACGAGCAGTACTTC.

This clonotype was seen at least ten times. This chain joins TRBV12-3 or TRBV12-4 and TRBJ1-4, with no clear D. CDR3 length equals 14 residues. With 2 bases removed from V and 7 bases from J, the gap between germline ends came to 11 bases. The CDR3 sequence is CASSLWGGAEKLFF. In nucleotides, the CDR3 is TGTGCCAGCAGTTTATGGGGAGGTGCTGAAAAACTGTTTTTT.

This clonotype was seen repeatedly, ten times or more. The genes are TRBV12-3 or TRBV12-4 and TRBJ2-1; 8 bases align to TRBD2. The CDR3 is 14 amino acids. V dropped 8 bases and J dropped 7; count of bases not matched to a gene: 10. CDR3 region: CASWVSGSLNEQFF. DNA of the CDR3: TGTGCCAGCTGGGTAAGCGGGAGTTTGAATGAGCAGTTCTTC.

This clonotype has ten or more counts. V and J are TRBV6-5 and TRBJ1-1; the D is unclear. The V end lost 1 base, the J end lost 1 base, and 19 bases lay between the germline ends. The CDR3 contains 18 residues. Looked up from germline, CDR1 is MNHEY and CDR2 is SVGAGI. CDR3 residues: CASSYLGGDWRSNTEAFF. CDR3 bases: TGTGCCAGCAGTTACTTGGGCGGGGATTGGCGATCGAACACTGAAGCTTTCTTT.

This clonotype was recorded a few times. The chain is built from TRBV7-8 and TRBJ1-5; 8 bases map to TRBD1. CDR1 and CDR2 (germline): SGHVS, FQNEAQ. The junction had 6 bases not matched to a gene; V was cut back by 5 bases and J by 6 bases. This CDR3 spans 14 amino acids. CDR3 sequence: CASSADRVGQPQHF. The CDR3 DNA follows: TGTGCCAGCAGCGCGGACAGGGTTGGTCAGCCCCAGCATTTT.

In the case of this clonotype: It may be a read error: a sequence one base away is much more abundant. The chain's CDR3 is CSARGRYEETQYF. The CDR3 DNA sequence: TGCAGCGCCCGGGGGCGGTACGAAGAGACCCAGTACTTC. The chain employs TRBV29-1 and TRBJ2-5; D is perhaps TRBD1 or TRBD2 (6 bases each). The CDR3 is made up of 13 amino acids. V was shortened by 7 bases and J by 3 bases, with 15 bases between the two germline ends. Germline loops: CDR1 SQVTM, CDR2 ANQGSEA.

Many counts were recorded for this clonotype. The chain uses TRBV20-1 and TRBJ2-1; D might be TRBD2 (5 bases). Trimming took 2 bases from V and 10 from J, leaving 6 bases between them. Germline V gene sequence: CDR1 DFQATT, CDR2 SNEGSKA (reference sequence). The CDR3 contains 10 residues. CDR3 sequence: CSARLAEQFF. CDR3 DNA: TGCAGTGCTAGACTAGCCGAGCAGTTCTTC.

Ten or more counts support this clonotype. This chain uses TRBV29-1 with TRBJ1-1; D unclear. Per the germline V gene, CDR1 is SQVTM and CDR2 is ANQGSEA. Trimming pared 5 bases from V and 6 bases from J, leaving 13 bases between. The CDR3 is 12 amino acids. The CDR3 nucleotides read TGCAGCGTTAGGAGGTCCGGCGCTGAAGCTTTCTTT. Translated: CSVRRSGAEAFF. The full variable domain, with the rest looked up from reference TRBV29-1 and TRBJ1-1, is SAVISQKPSRDICQRGTSLTIQCQVDSQVTMMFWYRQQPGQSLTLIATANQGSEATYESGFVIDKFPISRPNLTFSTLTVSNMSPEDSSIYLCSVRRSGAEAFFGQGTRLTVV.

This clonotype was counted only a few times. CDR3 residues: CASGLRLAYSSYNEQFF. The DNA of the CDR3 is TGTGCCAGCGGACTCCGGCTAGCGTACAGCTCCTACAATGAGCAGTTCTTC. The chain combines TRBV7-8 with TRBJ2-1, with D tentatively TRBD2 (6 bases). Germline values: CDR1 SGHVS, CDR2 FQNEAQ. Deletions cut 8 bases from V and 0 bases from J, with 20 bases between. This CDR3 has 17 residues.

The J gene is TRBJ2-7, the V gene TRBV7-8; no reliable D call. V lost 2 bases and J 6 bases, leaving 26 bases between the germline ends. Germline values: CDR1 SGHVS, CDR2 FQNEAQ. The CDR3 totals 18 residues. CDR3 loop: CASSLFRIRQVPASEQYF. CDR3 nucleotides: TGTGCCAGCAGCTTATTCCGGATCCGACAAGTCCCGGCGAGCGAGCAGTACTTC. Looking up the rest from reference TRBV7-8 and TRBJ2-7 gives the full variable domain: GAGVSQSPRYKVAKRGQDVALRCDPISGHVSLFWYQQALGQGPEFLTYFQNEAQLDKSGLPSDRFFAERPEGSVSTLKIQRTQQEDSAVYLCASSLFRIRQVPASEQYFGPGTRLTVT.

This clonotype was picked up a small number of times. This chain links TRBV28 with TRBJ2-5; D not certain. The CDR3 consists of 16 residues. V was trimmed by 2 bases and J by 0 bases, leaving 13 bases between them. Germline lookup yields CDR1 MDHEN and CDR2 SYDVKM. This CDR3 is CASSLAYSLYQETQYF. The CDR3 bases are TGTGCCAGCAGTTTAGCGTACAGTCTGTACCAAGAGACCCAGTACTTC.

The sample holds many counts of this clonotype. The chain links TRBV12-3 or TRBV12-4 to TRBJ1-1, with TRBD1 matching 8 bases. The ends lost 0 bases at V and 5 bases at J; junction bases unmatched: 2. The CDR3 covers 14 residues. This CDR3 reads CASSLANRGTEAFF. The CDR3 bases are TGTGCCAGCAGTTTAGCAAACAGGGGGACTGAAGCTTTCTTT.

The table lists this clonotype with many counts. This sequence joins TRBV4-1 and TRBJ2-1; perhaps TRBD1 as D (5 bases). V was clipped by 1 base and J by 3 bases, with 10 bases between them. CDR1 is MGHRA and CDR2 is YSYEKL in the germline V gene. The CDR3 extends over 15 amino acids. CDR3 coding DNA: TGCGCCAGCAGCCAAGTAGCAGGGCTCTACAATGAGCAGTTCTTC. Amino acids: CASSQVAGLYNEQFF.

This rearrangement joins TRBV7-2 to TRBJ2-7; no firm D call. Germline V CDR1 and CDR2: SGHTA, FQGNSA. V lost 1 base to trimming and J lost 4 bases, with 14 bases between them. The CDR3 has 15 amino acids. This chain's CDR3 is CASSLDGASFYEQYF. CDR3 DNA sequence: TGTGCCAGCAGCTTAGACGGCGCTTCCTTTTACGAGCAGTACTTC.

The CDR3 loop is CASRRGGETQYF. The CDR3 region has the DNA TGTGCCAGCAGGAGGGGTGGGGAGACCCAGTACTTC. The chain links TRBV27 to TRBJ2-5, with D perhaps matching TRBD1 or TRBD2 (5 bases each). CDR3 length equals 12 residues. The V and J ends lost 6 bases and 5 bases respectively, with 10 bases between them. CDR1 MNHEY and CDR2 SMNVEV come from the germline V gene (reference sequence).

This clonotype was counted many times. The chain employs TRBV28 and TRBJ2-1; D gene ambiguous. The CDR3 extends over 14 amino acids. The V gene's germline CDR1 is MDHEN and CDR2 SYDVKM. The ends were cut back, 2 bases at V and 9 bases at J, with 14 bases in the middle. As DNA, the CDR3 is TGTGCCAGCAGTTTAAGGTCCTTGCCCCGTGAGCAGTTCTTC. This sequence encodes CASSLRSLPREQFF.

The table lists this clonotype with a few counts. The chain joins TRBV7-2 to TRBJ2-1, with 10 bases aligning to TRBD1. The CDR3 spans 16 residues. Per the germline V gene, CDR1 is SGHTA and CDR2 is FQGNSA. V lost 6 bases to trimming and J lost 1 base; unmatched junction nucleotides: 6. The CDR3 DNA follows: TGTGCCAGCAGGCATGACAGGGGGCAGTCCTACAATGAGCAGTTCTTC. As protein: CASRHDRGQSYNEQFF.